The clone carrying this TCR beta chain was picked up many times. Antigen unknown. The data derive from a study of T cells in Graves' hyperthyroidism and ophthalmopathy. The CDR3 length is 16 residues. Germline lookup yields CDR1 LNHDA and CDR2 SQIVND (reference sequence). Trimming removed 5 bases at V and 3 bases at J, with 20 bases between. Template material for amplifying TCR beta CDR3 regions consisted of RNA transcripts. In the first-round RT-PCR of the TCR CDR3, the HTBI primer set was used. MiXCR was run by TCRdb on the multiplex PCR reads, yielding one entry per CDR3 protein. The data hold a few hundred thousand distinct CDR3 sequences, with 13% observed a single time. Diagnosis of hyperthyroidism was new in patients aged 18 to 65, and its duration was under 2 months. Findings and caveats of the study: Blood also held most thyroid clonotypes expanded beyond 0.001.

The specimen sequenced was blood. This chain connects TRBV19 to TRBJ2-7; D is perhaps TRBD1 or TRBD2 (5 bases each). The source is a woman aged 18-35 years with Graves' hyperthyroidism. CDR3 protein: CASSLGSPGPNYEQYF. For the CDR3, the DNA is TGTGCCAGTAGTCTAGGGTCGCCGGGACCCAACTACGAGCAGTACTTC.